The 21 T cell receptor beta chains below all came from one sample that was sequenced in a study of T cell repertoires in cytomegalovirus infection. TCRdb reanalysed the reads using MiXCR and keeps one entry per CDR3 protein. The sample shows about half a million distinct CDR3 sequences, 30% to 40% of them seen only once. These receptors' antigens are unknown. The specimen comprised cultured PBMCs, sampled from culture after CMV antigen stimulation. Receptors were obtained from a human donor in good health (CMV status not recorded). Some clones in this sample may be carry-over from other donors' samples.

The rearrangement joins TRBV7-2 to TRBJ1-5, with TRBD1 as a possible D gene (5 bases). Germline V gene data show CDR1 as SGHTA and CDR2 as FQGNSA. This CDR3 comprises 13 residues. Trimming cost V 4 bases and J 10 bases, with 14 bases left between them. The CDR3 coding sequence is TGTGCCAGCAGCTCAACCCTCGGGACTCCCCAGCATTTT. Residues: CASSSTLGTPQHF.

This clonotype showed up just a few times. The gene calls are TRBV24-1 and TRBJ2-1; TRBD2 matches 9 bases. V was pared by 3 bases and J by 9 bases, with 14 bases of the junction left unmatched. The CDR3 is 17 amino acids. Germline CDR1 reads KGHDR; CDR2 reads SFDVKD. CDR3 protein: CATSDEGVASGAFEQFF. In nucleotides, the CDR3 is TGTGCCACCAGTGATGAGGGGGTAGCTAGCGGGGCGTTTGAGCAGTTCTTC.

This clonotype was picked up a small number of times. The V call is TRBV4-1, the J call TRBJ2-1, with 9 bases that match TRBD1. The length of the CDR3 is 20 residues. V shed 3 bases, J shed 9 bases, and the junction held 24 bases outside the gene matches. Germline assignment: CDR1 MGHRA and CDR2 YSYEKL. The CDR3 protein is CASSHRWAGGEGQGSPEQFF. CDR3 sequence (DNA): TGCGCCAGCAGCCATCGCTGGGCCGGAGGTGAGGGACAGGGTTCTCCTGAGCAGTTCTTC.

The V call is TRBV7-9, the J call TRBJ1-2, with D perhaps TRBD1 (5 bases). Germline lookup yields CDR1 SEHNR and CDR2 FQNEAQ (reference sequence). CDR3 length: 12 residues. V was shortened by 5 bases and J by 8 bases, with 12 bases between the two germline ends. The CDR3 is CASSTGEWGYTF. The DNA for the CDR3 is TGTGCCAGCAGCACAGGAGAATGGGGCTACACCTTC.

V gene TRBV20-1 combines with J gene TRBJ2-1; D is possibly TRBD1 (5 bases). V was clipped by 6 bases and J by 9 bases, with 18 bases between them. The CDR3 runs to 13 residues. Germline CDR1 is DFQATT and CDR2 is SNEGSKA (reference sequence). The CDR3 DNA reads as TGCAGTGCCATAATAGCAGGGCCCGCTGAGCAGTTCTTC. Protein sequence: CSAIIAGPAEQFF.

This clonotype was counted at least ten times. The rearrangement links TRBV7-2 to TRBJ2-5; 10 positions match TRBD2. CDR1 is SGHTA, CDR2 FQGNSA, per germline. With 2 bases clipped from V and 0 bases from J, the junction kept 6 bases outside the gene matches. The CDR3 loop spans 17 amino acids. In DNA form, the CDR3 reads TGTGCCAGCAGCTTAAGCGGGAGGGTAGTCCACCAAGAGACCCAGTACTTC. Translated, it gives CASSLSGRVVHQETQYF.

J is TRBJ2-7 and V is TRBV19; no clear D gene. Looked up from germline, CDR1 is LNHDA and CDR2 is SQIVND (reference sequence). The CDR3 extends over 14 amino acids. V lost 2 bases and J 5 bases, leaving 13 bases between the germline ends. CDR3 DNA sequence: TGTGCCAGTAGTATAAACGGCGTCAATGACGAGCAGTACTTC. This codes for CASSINGVNDEQYF.

The CDR3 protein is CAISGLAGNTGELFF. The CDR3 DNA reads as TGTGCCATCAGCGGACTAGCGGGGAACACCGGGGAGCTGTTTTTT. The chain joins TRBV10-3 to TRBJ2-2, with 11 bases identical to TRBD2. The CDR3 has 15 residues. The germline V gene encodes CDR1 ENHRY and CDR2 SYGVKD. V dropped 6 bases and J dropped 1; count of bases not matched to a gene: 1.

The rearrangement joins TRBV30 to TRBJ2-1; D is possibly TRBD1 (6 bases). The V and J ends lost 5 bases and 8 bases respectively, with 19 bases between them. The germline gives CDR1 GTSNPN, CDR2 SVGIG (reference sequence). The CDR3 loop spans 14 amino acids. CDR3 bases: TGTGCCTGGGGAAGGGACAAGGCCTTCGATGAGCAGTTCTTC. The encoded protein is CAWGRDKAFDEQFF.

This sequence joins TRBV28 and TRBJ2-7; 9 positions match TRBD1. Germline-derived CDR1 and CDR2 are MDHEN and SYDVKM. The CDR3 is 15 amino acids. The junction had 8 bases not matched to a gene; V was cut back by 6 bases and J by 2 bases. CDR3 loop: CASRYRDRETYEQYF. The DNA of the CDR3 is TGTGCCAGCAGGTACCGGGACAGGGAGACCTACGAGCAGTACTTC.

V usage is TRBV7-2 and J usage is TRBJ2-7; 7 nucleotides match TRBD1. CDR3 length: 15 residues. Germline loops: CDR1 SGHTA, CDR2 FQGNSA. After removal of 5 bases from V and 4 bases from J, the junction contained 11 bases not matched to a gene. CDR3 sequence (DNA): TGTGCCAGCAGCCCGAGGGGACAGCAAGGATACGAGCAGTACGTC. Amino acids: CASSPRGQQGYEQYV.

The V call is TRBV6-2 or TRBV6-3, the J call TRBJ1-5; D is ambiguous. This CDR3 has 14 residues. Germline V gene sequence: CDR1 MNHEY, CDR2 SVGEGT. The V and J ends lost 2 bases and 11 bases respectively, with 16 bases between them. For the CDR3, the DNA is TGTGCCAGCAGTTACCGATTCTACGACTCAGCCCAGCATTTT. It codes for CASSYRFYDSAQHF.

This clonotype has more than one count but fewer than ten. This chain joins TRBV15 and TRBJ2-4, with 11 bases identical to TRBD1. Germline lookup yields CDR1 LNHNV and CDR2 YYDKDF (reference sequence). V shed 8 bases, J shed 16 bases, and the junction held 7 bases outside the gene matches. The CDR3 has 11 amino acids. The CDR3 nucleotides are TGTGCCACCGAGGACAGGGGGCAATTCTACTTC. It specifies CATEDRGQFYF.

This chain connects TRBV6-2 or TRBV6-3 to TRBJ2-7, with a possible D match to TRBD2 (6 bases). The CDR3 spans 14 residues. Trimming stripped 7 bases from V and 0 bases from J, with 13 bases between. Germline loops: CDR1 MNHEY, CDR2 SVGEGT. CDR3 in DNA: TGTGCCAGCAATGCGGGACGCTACTCCTACGAGCAGTACTTC. Translation gives CASNAGRYSYEQYF.

The rearrangement joins TRBV7-2 to TRBJ2-7; TRBD2 aligns across 10 bases. The CDR3 extends over 15 amino acids. From germline, CDR1 is SGHTA and CDR2 FQGNSA. The trim removed 5 bases at V and 2 bases at J, leaving 6 bases unmatched. The CDR3 DNA follows: TGTGCCAGCAGCCGAAGCCTAGCGGGGGCCTACGAGCAGTACGTC. Amino acid sequence: CASSRSLAGAYEQYV.

This clonotype was detected once. The genes are TRBV20-1 and TRBJ2-7, with D perhaps matching TRBD2 (5 bases). V lost 2 bases, J lost 0 bases, and 8 bases lay in between. The CDR3 length is 13 residues. From germline, CDR1 is DFQATT and CDR2 SNEGSKA (reference sequence). CDR3 sequence reads: CSARPAGSYEQYF. The CDR3 nucleotides read TGCAGTGCTAGACCCGCGGGCTCCTACGAGCAGTACTTC.

This rearrangement joins TRBV12-3 or TRBV12-4 to TRBJ2-7, with D possibly TRBD2 on 6 matching bases. This CDR3 region has 13 residues. In nucleotides, the CDR3 is TGTGCCAGCAGTTTAAGCGGCGGGATAAACATGGCAGTC. Translation: CASSLSGGINMAV.

In its sample, this clonotype was seen a few times. The V and J genes are TRBV7-9 and TRBJ1-1, with D hard to call. Germline lookup yields CDR1 SEHNR and CDR2 FQNEAQ (reference sequence). Trimming cost V 5 bases and J 6 bases, with 16 bases left between them. This CDR3 region has 14 residues. CDR3 nucleotide sequence: TGTGCCAGCAGCCCTGGAGGCTCGGGCGCTGAAGCTTTCTTT. Translation: CASSPGGSGAEAFF.

This chain uses TRBV29-1 with TRBJ2-4; TRBD1 or TRBD2 may be the D gene (6 bases each). Trimming stripped 4 bases from V and 9 bases from J, with 13 bases between. From germline, CDR1 is SQVTM and CDR2 ANQGSEA. The CDR3 contains 12 residues. CDR3 bases: TGCAGCGTTGTTACAGGAGGGGGCATTCAGTACTTC. Encoded protein: CSVVTGGGIQYF.

The gene calls are TRBV4-1 and TRBJ2-1; 12 nucleotides line up with TRBD2. Germline V gene lookup returns CDR1 MGHRA and CDR2 YSYEKL. V was pared by 2 bases and J by 0 bases, with 8 bases of the junction left unmatched. CDR3 length: 19 amino acids. CDR3 coding DNA: TGCGCCAGCAGCCAACCCCTAGCGGGAGGGCCGAGCTCCTACAATGAGCAGTTCTTC. Translation: CASSQPLAGGPSSYNEQFF.

This clonotype was observed a few times. V and J are TRBV7-3 and TRBJ2-1; D remains ambiguous. Looked up from germline, CDR1 is SGHTA and CDR2 is FQGTGA. V lost 5 bases, J lost 0 bases, and 14 bases lay in between. The CDR3 runs 16 residues. Written as DNA, the CDR3 is TGTGCCAGCAGCCCTCGCGGAACTCGCTCCTACAATGAGCAGTTCTTC. Translated, it gives CASSPRGTRSYNEQFF.